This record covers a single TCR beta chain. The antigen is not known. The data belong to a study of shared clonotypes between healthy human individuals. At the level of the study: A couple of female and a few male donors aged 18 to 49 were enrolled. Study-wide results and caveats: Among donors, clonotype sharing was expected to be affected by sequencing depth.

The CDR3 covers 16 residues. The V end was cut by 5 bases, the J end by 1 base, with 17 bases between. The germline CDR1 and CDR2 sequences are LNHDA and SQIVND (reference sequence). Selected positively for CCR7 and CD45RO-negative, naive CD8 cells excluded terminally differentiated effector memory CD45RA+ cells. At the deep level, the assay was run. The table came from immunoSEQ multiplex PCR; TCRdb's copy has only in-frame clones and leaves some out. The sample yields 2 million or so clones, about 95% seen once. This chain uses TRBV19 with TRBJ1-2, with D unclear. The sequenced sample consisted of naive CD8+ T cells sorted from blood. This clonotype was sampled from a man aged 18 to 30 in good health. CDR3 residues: CASSLTTLPDNYGYTF. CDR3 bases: TGTGCCAGTAGTTTGACAACCCTCCCGGATAACTATGGCTACACCTTC.